Presented here are 25 T cell receptor beta chains from one specimen sequenced in a study of CD8 T cell repertoires and HIV-1 epitope variants. Sequencing was performed with immunoSEQ multiplex PCR; in TCRdb, only in-frame clones are kept and a portion is missing. The sample records some 87,000 clones, 70% to 75% being singletons. The source material was uncultured baseline CD8+ T cells from peripheral blood mononuclear cells (PBMCs). The receptors derive from a male donor with HIV.

The chain combines TRBV5-4 with TRBJ1-3; no firm D call. The ends were cut back, 0 bases at V and 4 bases at J, with 2 bases in the middle. The germline V gene encodes CDR1 SGHNT and CDR2 YYREEE (reference sequence). CDR3 length: 12 residues. The CDR3 coding sequence is TGTGCCAGCAGCTTGGCGGGAAACACCATATATTTT. Its translation is CASSLAGNTIYF.

The genes are TRBV5-1 and TRBJ1-5, with 8 positions matching TRBD1. V was clipped by 2 bases and J by 5 bases; unmatched bases: 3. The V gene's germline CDR1 is SGHRS and CDR2 YFSETQ. The CDR3 length is 14 residues. For the CDR3, the DNA is TGCGCCAGCAGCTTCGGACAGGGCGATCAGCCCCAGCATTTT. It encodes CASSFGQGDQPQHF.

The chain couples TRBV4-3 to TRBJ2-3, with 8 nucleotides matching TRBD2. CDR1 LGHNA and CDR2 YSLEER come from the germline V gene. The CDR3 is made up of 17 amino acids. J gave up 1 base and V 0 bases, and 6 bases lay outside the gene matches. The CDR3 nucleotides read TGCGCCAGCAGCCAAGATCTCCCAGCGGGGGGCACAGATACGCAGTATTTT. It encodes CASSQDLPAGGTDTQYF.

The chain uses TRBV27 and TRBJ2-1, with D tentatively TRBD2 (6 bases). V was trimmed by 3 bases and J by 5 bases, leaving 11 bases between them. The length of the CDR3 is 14 residues. Germline CDR1 is MNHEY and CDR2 is SMNVEV (reference sequence). The CDR3: CASSLAGRHNEQFF. DNA of the CDR3: TGTGCCAGCAGTTTGGCGGGACGGCACAATGAGCAGTTCTTC.

This chain joins TRBV19 and TRBJ2-6, with TRBD1 matching 7 bases. CDR3 length: 17 amino acids. CDR1 is LNHDA and CDR2 is SQIVND in the germline V gene (reference sequence). With V trimmed by 5 bases and J by 3 bases, 10 bases remained unmatched. CDR3 nucleotide sequence: TGTGCCAGTAGTCCACCTCCAAGGGGGCTTGGGGCCAACGTCCTGACTTTC. Protein sequence: CASSPPPRGLGANVLTF.

The genes are TRBV9 and TRBJ2-5; 10 bases are a match to TRBD1. Germline-derived CDR1 and CDR2 are SGDLS and YYNGEE. This CDR3 region has 16 residues. With V trimmed by 0 bases and J by 5 bases, 7 bases remained unmatched. The CDR3 DNA is TGTGCCAGCAGCGTAGTATTGACAGGGGGCTTGGAGACCCAGTACTTC. It translates to CASSVVLTGGLETQYF.

The chain recombines TRBV14 with TRBJ1-1; D is uncertain. V dropped 1 base and J dropped 0 bases, with 9 bases sitting between them. Germline V gives CDR1 SGHDN, CDR2 FVKESK. The CDR3 is made up of 15 amino acids. Here the CDR3 reads CASSQGVFMNTEAFF. DNA of the CDR3: TGTGCCAGCAGCCAAGGAGTATTTATGAACACTGAAGCTTTCTTT.

The CDR3 loop is CASSYALDSNYGYTF. The CDR3 region has the DNA TGTGCCAGCAGTTACGCCCTGGACAGTAACTATGGCTACACCTTC. The chain carries TRBV6-5 and TRBJ1-2; perhaps TRBD1 as D (6 bases). V was clipped by 2 bases and J by 1 base, with 11 bases between them. CDR1 MNHEY and CDR2 SVGAGI come from the germline V gene. The CDR3 is 15 amino acids.

The chain joins TRBV6-1 to TRBJ2-1; D call uncertain. Trimming removed 5 bases at V and 8 bases at J, with 13 bases between. The CDR3 runs to 13 residues. Germline V CDR1 and CDR2: MNHNS, SASEGT. In nucleotides, the CDR3 is TGTGCCAGCAGTTCGGTTATTGTCCATGAGCAGTTCTTC. This sequence encodes CASSSVIVHEQFF.

There are a few counts of this clone. The V and J genes are TRBV28 and TRBJ1-1, with 10 bases lining up with TRBD1. The CDR3 has 17 amino acids. CDR1 and CDR2 (germline): MDHEN, SYDVKM. Losses at the gene ends were 4 bases for V and 4 bases for J; bases not matched to a gene: 12. The CDR3 loop is CASSSLTGGRLGTEAFF. The CDR3 DNA reads TGTGCCAGCAGTTCCCTGACAGGGGGCAGATTAGGCACTGAAGCTTTCTTT.

This sequence joins TRBV28 and TRBJ2-5, with TRBD2 as a possible D gene (5 bases). CDR3 length equals 18 residues. Trimming took 5 bases from V and 5 from J, leaving 27 bases between them. Germline loops: CDR1 MDHEN, CDR2 SYDVKM. Here the CDR3 reads CASSLLTWTRPGGETQYF. The CDR3 DNA follows: TGTGCCAGCAGTCTCCTTACATGGACTCGTCCCGGCGGGGAGACCCAGTACTTC.

V and J are TRBV5-6 and TRBJ1-1; unclear D gene. The CDR3 consists of 16 residues. The germline CDR1 and CDR2 sequences are SGHDT and YYEEEE. The V end lost 1 base, the J end lost 6 bases, and 19 bases lay between the germline ends. CDR3 region: CASSLYLLLGRAEAFF. The CDR3 coding sequence is TGTGCCAGCAGCTTGTATTTGCTTTTGGGTCGGGCTGAAGCTTTCTTT. The variable domain in full, with the rest retrieved from reference TRBV5-6 and TRBJ1-1, is DAGVTQSPTHLIKTRGQQVTLRCSPKSGHDTVSWYQQALGQGPQFIFQYYEEEERQRGNFPDRFSGHQFPNYSSELNVNALLLGDSALYLCASSLYLLLGRAEAFFGQGTRLTVV.

The rearrangement joins TRBV9 to TRBJ2-1; 9 positions agree with TRBD2. J lost 8 bases, V lost 4 bases, and 4 bases had no gene match. Germline V gene sequence: CDR1 SGDLS, CDR2 YYNGEE. The CDR3 loop spans 13 amino acids. CDR3 DNA: TGTGCCAGCAGCAAAATAGCGGGAGATGAGCAGTTCTTC. Its protein product is CASSKIAGDEQFF.

The V gene is TRBV28, the J gene TRBJ2-1; D may correspond to TRBD1 or TRBD2 (6 bases each). The CDR3 runs 14 residues. CDR1 is MDHEN and CDR2 is SYDVKM in the germline V gene. V lost 5 bases and J 7 bases, leaving 15 bases between the germline ends. In DNA, the CDR3 is TGTGCCAGCAGTCAAGGGGGGTCTTGGAATGAGCAGTTCTTC. Its translation is CASSQGGSWNEQFF.

This chain joins TRBV7-8 and TRBJ2-5; 8 positions match TRBD2. The CDR3 has 14 residues. The germline V gene has CDR1 SGHVS and CDR2 FQNEAQ. J was trimmed by 2 bases and V by 5 bases; bases with no gene match: 4. CDR3 sequence: CASSAPSGQETQYF. CDR3 nucleotide sequence: TGTGCCAGCAGCGCTCCTAGCGGGCAAGAGACCCAGTACTTC. Full variable domain (missing parts from reference TRBV7-8 and TRBJ2-5): GAGVSQSPRYKVAKRGQDVALRCDPISGHVSLFWYQQALGQGPEFLTYFQNEAQLDKSGLPSDRFFAERPEGSVSTLKIQRTQQEDSAVYLCASSAPSGQETQYFGPGTRLLVL.

CDR3 amino acids: CASSQGVTNYGYTF. The CDR3 DNA is TGTGCCAGCAGCCAGGGGGTCACTAACTATGGCTACACCTTC. The V call is TRBV28, the J call TRBJ1-2, with 7 nucleotides matching TRBD1. The CDR3 loop spans 14 amino acids. Germline assignment: CDR1 MDHEN and CDR2 SYDVKM. V was clipped by 6 bases and J by 0 bases; unmatched bases: 4.

V is TRBV18 and J is TRBJ1-3; D not resolved. Per germline, CDR1 KGHSH and CDR2 LQKENI. The V gene lost 10 bases and the J gene lost 0 bases, with 1 base spanning the gap. The CDR3 loop spans 10 amino acids. The CDR3 spells CATSGNTIYF. The CDR3 region has the DNA TGTGCCACCTCTGGAAACACCATATATTTT.

This clone has only a few counts. The rearrangement joins TRBV19 to TRBJ1-4; no reliable D call. The CDR3 runs 15 residues. Trimming removed 8 bases from V and 7 bases from J, with 20 bases in between. Germline V gene sequence: CDR1 LNHDA, CDR2 SQIVND (reference sequence). The CDR3 loop reads CASGPRLGGGEKLFF. DNA of the CDR3: TGTGCCAGTGGTCCCCGGTTGGGAGGAGGTGAAAAACTGTTTTTT.

V usage is TRBV7-8 and J usage is TRBJ1-1; D is unclear. The ends were cut back, 5 bases at V and 2 bases at J, with 18 bases in the middle. The CDR3 is made up of 16 amino acids. CDR1 and CDR2 (germline): SGHVS, FQNEAQ. CDR3 nucleotide sequence: TGTGCCAGCAGCCCCCACCGGGCGAAGGATAACACTGAAGCTTTCTTT. It is translated as CASSPHRAKDNTEAFF.

The V call is TRBV6-5, the J call TRBJ2-1; D gene uncertain. CDR1 and CDR2 (germline): MNHEY, SVGAGI. This CDR3 has 11 amino acids. V was trimmed by 6 bases and J by 5 bases, leaving 5 bases between them. CDR3 coding DNA: TGTGCCAGCAGGCAGAACAATGAGCAGTTCTTC. This translates into CASRQNNEQFF.

The chain recombines TRBV4-3 with TRBJ2-3; tentative D call: TRBD1 (6 bases). The CDR3 loop spans 16 amino acids. The germline gives CDR1 LGHNA, CDR2 YSLEER. V was clipped by 0 bases and J by 0 bases, with 10 bases between them. CDR3 sequence reads: CASSQDLDSSTDTQYF. Written as DNA, the CDR3 is TGCGCCAGCAGCCAAGATTTGGACAGTAGCACAGATACGCAGTATTTT.

The chain combines TRBV5-1 with TRBJ2-4, with a weak D call TRBD2 (6 bases). The CDR3 covers 14 residues. Per the germline V gene, CDR1 is SGHRS and CDR2 is YFSETQ. V was cut by 4 bases and J by 7 bases, with 15 bases left in between. The CDR3 bases are TGCGCCAGCAGCCAGGACGGGGGAAGGAACATTCAGTACTTC. This codes for CASSQDGGRNIQYF. Full variable domain (missing parts from reference TRBV5-1 and TRBJ2-4): KAGVTQTPRYLIKTRGQQVTLSCSPISGHRSVSWYQQTPGQGLQFLFEYFSETQRNKGNFPGRFSGRQFSNSRSEMNVSTLELGDSALYLCASSQDGGRNIQYFGAGTRLSVL.

V gene TRBV2 combines with J gene TRBJ2-1; 10 nucleotides align to TRBD2. Germline CDR1 and CDR2: SNHLY and FYNNEI. J lost 5 bases, V lost 5 bases, and 6 bases had no gene match. CDR3 length: 15 amino acids. The CDR3 protein is CASSSSGGVHNEQFF. The DNA of the CDR3 is TGTGCCAGCAGTTCAAGCGGGGGGGTCCACAATGAGCAGTTCTTC.

This rearrangement joins TRBV15 to TRBJ1-5, with D hard to call. CDR1 is LNHNV, CDR2 YYDKDF, per germline (reference sequence). The ends were cut back, 0 bases at V and 2 bases at J, with 8 bases in the middle. CDR3 size: 15 residues. The CDR3 spells CATSRDRARNQPQHF. In nucleotides, the CDR3 is TGTGCCACCAGCAGAGATCGGGCTCGCAATCAGCCCCAGCATTTT.

This clone was observed a single time. This chain joins TRBV7-9 and TRBJ2-1, with 12 positions matching TRBD1. CDR1 is SEHNR, CDR2 FQNEAQ, per germline (reference sequence). J gave up 7 bases and V 1 base, and 5 bases lay outside the gene matches. The CDR3 has 16 amino acids. CDR3 sequence: CASSLDPGQGANEQFF. The CDR3 DNA reads TGTGCCAGCAGCTTAGACCCGGGACAGGGGGCGAATGAGCAGTTCTTC.